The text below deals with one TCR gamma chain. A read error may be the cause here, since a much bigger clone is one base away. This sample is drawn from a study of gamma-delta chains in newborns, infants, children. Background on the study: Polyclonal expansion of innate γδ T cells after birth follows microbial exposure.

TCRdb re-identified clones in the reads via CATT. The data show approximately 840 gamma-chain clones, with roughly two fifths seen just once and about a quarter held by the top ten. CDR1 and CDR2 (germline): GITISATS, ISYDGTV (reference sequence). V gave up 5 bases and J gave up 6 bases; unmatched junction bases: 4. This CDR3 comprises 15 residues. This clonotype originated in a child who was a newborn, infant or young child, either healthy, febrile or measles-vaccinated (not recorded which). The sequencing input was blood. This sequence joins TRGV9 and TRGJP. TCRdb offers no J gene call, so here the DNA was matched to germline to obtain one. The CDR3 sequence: CALWGVELGKKIKVF. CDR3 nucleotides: TGTGCCTTGTGGGGGGTAGAGTTGGGCAAAAAAATCAAGGTATTT.